A selection of T cell receptor beta chains follows, all from one sample in a study of human T cells and chemical hapten exposure. TCRdb passed the RACE reads through MiXCR, listing each CDR3 protein once. This table holds 85,000 to 100,000 distinct CDR3 sequences, around 10% found once. Sequences were derived from whole blood, sampled in connection with sensitization to the hapten diphenylcyclopropenone (DPC). All receptors come from a man aged 35-49 years with alopecia areata. Some clones in this sample may be carry-over from other donors' samples. CDR3s include the opening cysteine and the closing phenylalanine or tryptophan. D genes are given only for firm matches. Size is stated for part of the rows, as once, few or many counts, or as a class when the clone is expanded.

v_call	d_call	j_call	clone_size	cdr3_aa	cdr3_nt
TRBV6-2/TRBV6-3	.	TRBJ2-3	few	CASSYGSGAAQYF	TGTGCCAGCAGTTACGGTTCTGGAGCAGCGCAGTATTTT
TRBV11-2	.	TRBJ1-5	many	CASSLDRGAQPQHF	TGTGCCAGCAGCTTAGATCGGGGGGCCCAGCCCCAGCATTTT
TRBV21-1	.	TRBJ2-7	.	CASSGLGSNEQYF	TGTGCCAGCAGCGGACTAGGCTCTAACGAGCAGTACTTC
TRBV28	.	TRBJ2-7	few	CASSSGITSSYEQYF	TGTGCCAGCAGTTCAGGGATCACTTCCTCCTACGAGCAGTACTTC
TRBV29-1	.	TRBJ1-1	many	CSVVAGVSEAFF	TGCAGCGTTGTTGCAGGAGTTTCTGAAGCTTTCTTT
TRBV9	TRBD2	TRBJ2-1	few	CASSVVAGGNEQFF	TGTGCCAGCAGCGTAGTCGCGGGAGGCAATGAGCAGTTCTTC
TRBV21-1	.	TRBJ2-5	.	CASSKVYPSGDQETQYF	TGTGCCAGCAGCAAGGTCTACCCTAGCGGGGACCAAGAGACCCAGTACTTC
TRBV27	.	TRBJ1-5	few	CASSRAFGQPQHF	TGTGCCAGCAGTAGGGCTTTTGGGCAGCCCCAGCATTTT
TRBV2	.	TRBJ2-1	few	CASPGESSYNEQFF	TGTGCCAGTCCGGGAGAGAGCTCCTACAATGAGCAGTTCTTC
TRBV25-1	.	TRBJ2-3	few	CASSPGGSGFTDTQYF	TGTGCCAGCAGCCCCGGGGGTAGCGGCTTCACAGATACGCAGTATTTT
TRBV4-2	TRBD2	TRBJ2-1	.	CASSPGAGLAGANEQFF	TGTGCCAGCAGCCCCGGCGCCGGGCTAGCGGGAGCGAATGAGCAGTTCTTC
TRBV5-5	TRBD1	TRBJ1-3	.	CASSLGQGFRNTIYF	TGTGCCAGCAGCCTAGGACAGGGCTTCAGGAACACCATATATTTT
TRBV5-1	.	TRBJ1-2	.	CASSIGKDYGYTF	TGCGCCAGCAGTATAGGGAAGGACTATGGCTACACCTTC
TRBV24-1	.	TRBJ2-5	few	CATSDLKWGMGQETQYF	TGTGCCACCAGTGATTTAAAGTGGGGGATGGGGCAAGAGACCCAGTACTTC
TRBV28	TRBD1	TRBJ2-7	.	CASTPTGGPYEQYF	TGTGCCAGCACCCCGACAGGGGGCCCCTACGAGCAGTACTTC
TRBV6-6	.	TRBJ2-3	.	CASKQTDTQYF	TGTGCCAGCAAGCAGACAGATACGCAGTATTTT
TRBV7-2	TRBD2	TRBJ2-7	few	CASSLAIPSGRAYEQYF	TGTGCCAGCAGCTTAGCAATCCCTAGCGGGAGGGCCTACGAGCAGTACTTC
TRBV12-3/TRBV12-4	TRBD1	TRBJ1-6	once	CASSLGTGGTNSPLHF	TGTGCCAGCAGTTTAGGGACAGGGGGCACGAATTCACCCCTCCACTTT
TRBV5-6	TRBD1	TRBJ1-5	few	CASSLRTGGTQPQHF	TGTGCCAGCAGCTTGCGGACAGGGGGGACTCAGCCCCAGCATTTT
TRBV4-3	TRBD2	TRBJ2-1	.	CASSQDMAGLAGGRGEFF	TGCGCCAGCAGCCAAGATATGGCCGGACTAGCGGGAGGGCGAGGGGAGTTCTTC
TRBV7-2	.	TRBJ2-3	many	CASNRMGGTDTQYF	TGTGCCAGCAATCGCATGGGGGGTACAGATACGCAGTATTTT
TRBV7-9	TRBD1	TRBJ1-2	few	CASSSTSVPGQGRDYGYTF	TGTGCCAGCAGCTCTACGAGTGTCCCGGGACAGGGACGGGACTATGGCTACACCTTC
TRBV6-6	.	TRBJ2-5	.	CASSTTVGLKETQYF	TGTGCCAGCAGTACGACCGTCGGGCTTAAAGAGACCCAGTACTTC
TRBV3-1	TRBD1	TRBJ1-3	.	CASSQRQGVLGNTIYF	TGTGCCAGCAGCCAACGACAGGGGGTACTAGGAAACACCATATATTTT